There are a few counts of the clone carrying this T cell receptor beta chain. Its antigen remains unknown. A 10-nucleotide random UMI tagged transcripts in template-switch 5'RACE cDNA synthesis. MiXCR, applied by TCRdb to the 5' RACE reads, yields one record per CDR3 protein. This table holds 40,000 to 45,000 distinct CDR3 sequences, approximately 12% found once. Volunteers at a blood bank in Maryland, USA, were the healthy controls. The unsorted libraries were prepared from 2 million PBMCs (stored at -80 C). This sample stems from a study of neurological immune-mediated disorders. Overall study findings and caveats: It was HTLV-1-associated myelopathy that showed the most TCR clonal expansion, while multiple sclerosis showed the least, falling below healthy controls.

Unmatched junction bases numbered 4, after V lost 0 bases and J lost 8 bases. Germline V gives CDR1 SGHRS, CDR2 YFSETQ. This CDR3 has 15 residues. J is TRBJ1-4 and V is TRBV5-1; 10 bases fit TRBD1. The sequence was collected from a female donor in good health. Sample: PBMCs. The CDR3 coding sequence is TGCGCCAGCAGCTTGGAGGGACAGGGGTCCGAAAAACTGTTTTTT. Its protein is CASSLEGQGSEKLFF. The full variable domain, in which reference TRBV5-1 and TRBJ1-4 provide the parts outside the CDR3, is KAGVTQTPRYLIKTRGQQVTLSCSPISGHRSVSWYQQTPGQGLQFLFEYFSETQRNKGNFPGRFSGRQFSNSRSEMNVSTLELGDSALYLCASSLEGQGSEKLFFGSGTQLSVL.